These 8 T cell receptor beta chains originate from one sample sequenced in a study of shared clonotypes between healthy human individuals. Clones were read by immunoSEQ multiplex PCR, and TCRdb kept only the in-frame ones, dropping some. Here the sample spans 300,000 to 400,000 clones, 73% being singletons. The sample taken for sequencing was memory CD4+ T cells sorted from blood. Described subset: CD45RA-negative fraction. The receptor source for this set is a young man in good health.

The chain combines TRBV6-5 with TRBJ2-4; D possibly corresponds to TRBD1 (6 bases). Trimming took 2 bases from V and 1 from J, leaving 6 bases between them. The CDR3 loop spans 14 amino acids. From germline, CDR1 is MNHEY and CDR2 SVGAGI. CDR3 loop: CASSYRGAKNIQYF. The DNA of the CDR3 is TGTGCCAGCAGTTACAGGGGGGCCAAAAACATTCAGTACTTC.

This clone has more than one count but fewer than ten. The chain carries TRBV2 and TRBJ2-3; D is ambiguous. This CDR3 spans 14 amino acids. Germline CDR1 reads SNHLY; CDR2 reads FYNNEI. Trimming took 5 bases from V and 2 from J, leaving 11 bases between them. The CDR3 nucleotides read TGTGCCAGCAGTCCTGTCTTAGACACAGATACGCAGTATTTT. It yields the protein CASSPVLDTDTQYF.

The V and J genes are TRBV5-1 and TRBJ2-1, with TRBD2 identical over 12 bases. This CDR3 region has 19 residues. The ends lost 4 bases at V and 4 bases at J; junction bases unmatched: 15. The V gene's germline CDR1 is SGHRS and CDR2 YFSETQ. DNA for the CDR3: TGCGCCAGCAGCCCCGGACTGGGCCCTAGCGGGAGGGATTACAATGAGCAGTTCTTC. Its protein product is CASSPGLGPSGRDYNEQFF.

A word on this clone: A read error is possible here, since a much larger clone lies one base away. The chain uses TRBV2 and TRBJ2-3; D is ambiguous. The V gene lost 6 bases and the J gene lost 1 base, with 5 bases spanning the gap. Germline V CDR1 and CDR2: SNHLY, FYNNEI. The CDR3 sequence is 12 residues long. Written as DNA, the CDR3 is TGTGCCAGCAGGGTAGGCACAGATACGCAGTATTTT. Protein sequence: CASRVGTDTQYF.

The chain couples TRBV19 to TRBJ2-2; 11 nucleotides line up with TRBD2. The CDR3 has 16 residues. Trimming cost V 3 bases and J 7 bases; bases outside gene matches: 7. Germline values: CDR1 LNHDA, CDR2 SQIVND (reference sequence). The CDR3 protein is CASSIRLAGLIGELFF. The CDR3 nucleotides read TGTGCCAGTAGTATCAGACTAGCGGGATTGATCGGGGAGCTGTTTTTT.

J is TRBJ2-7 and V is TRBV5-5, with TRBD1 identical over 11 bases. The germline CDR1 and CDR2 sequences are SGHKS and YYEKEE (reference sequence). The V segment lost 4 bases and the J segment 5 bases; nucleotides outside the gene matches: 5. The CDR3 runs to 14 residues. The CDR3 nucleotides are TGTGCCAGCAGCGAAGGGACAGGGGGGGACGAGCAGTACTTC. The encoded protein is CASSEGTGGDEQYF.

The chain joins TRBV19 to TRBJ1-5; 11 bases align to TRBD1. Germline values: CDR1 LNHDA, CDR2 SQIVND (reference sequence). The V and J ends lost 3 bases and 6 bases, in that order; junction bases with no gene match: 7. CDR3 length: 16 residues. The CDR3 region has the DNA TGTGCCAGTAGTATCCGGACAGGGGGCTCATCTCAGCCCCAGCATTTT. It is translated as CASSIRTGGSSQPQHF.

The chain carries TRBV9 and TRBJ2-2; 7 nucleotides align to TRBD2. Germline V gene data show CDR1 as SGDLS and CDR2 as YYNGEE. There are 16 residues in the CDR3. V was clipped by 1 base and J by 6 bases; unmatched bases: 9. In DNA form, the CDR3 reads TGTGCCAGCAGCGTATCTCCGGCTAGCGGAGCCGGGGAGCTGTTTTTT. Encoded protein: CASSVSPASGAGELFF.